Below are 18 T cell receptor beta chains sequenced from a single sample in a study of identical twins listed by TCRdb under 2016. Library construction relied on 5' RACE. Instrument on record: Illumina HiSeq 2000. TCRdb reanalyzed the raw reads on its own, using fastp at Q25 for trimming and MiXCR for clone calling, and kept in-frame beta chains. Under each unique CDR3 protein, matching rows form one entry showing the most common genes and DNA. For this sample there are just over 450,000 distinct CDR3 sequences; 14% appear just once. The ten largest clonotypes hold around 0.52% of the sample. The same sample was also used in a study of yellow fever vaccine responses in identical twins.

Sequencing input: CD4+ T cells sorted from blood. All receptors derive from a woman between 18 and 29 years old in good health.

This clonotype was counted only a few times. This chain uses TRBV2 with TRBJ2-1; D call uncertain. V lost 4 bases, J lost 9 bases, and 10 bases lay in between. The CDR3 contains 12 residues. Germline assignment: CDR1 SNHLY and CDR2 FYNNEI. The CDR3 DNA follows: TGTGCCAGCAGTGCGGAAAACCCTGAGCAGTTCTTC. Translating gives CASSAENPEQFF. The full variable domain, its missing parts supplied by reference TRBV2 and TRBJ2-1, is EPEVTQTPSHQVTQMGQEVILRCVPISNHLYFYWYRQILGQKVEFLVSFYNNEISEKSEIFDDQFSVERPDGSNFTLKIRSTKLEDSAMYFCASSAENPEQFFGPGTRLTVL.

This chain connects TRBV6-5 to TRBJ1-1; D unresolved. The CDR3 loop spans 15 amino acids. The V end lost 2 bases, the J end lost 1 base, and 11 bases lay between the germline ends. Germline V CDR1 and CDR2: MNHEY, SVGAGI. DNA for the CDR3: TGTGCCAGCAGTTACAGTCGCCTCGCGAACACTGAAGCTTTCTTT. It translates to CASSYSRLANTEAFF.

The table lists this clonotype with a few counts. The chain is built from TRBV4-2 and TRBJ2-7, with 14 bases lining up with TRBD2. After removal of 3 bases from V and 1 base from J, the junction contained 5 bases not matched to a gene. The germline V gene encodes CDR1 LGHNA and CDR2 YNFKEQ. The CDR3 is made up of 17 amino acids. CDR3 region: CASSQLTSGRASYEQYF. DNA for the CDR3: TGTGCCAGCAGCCAGCTGACTAGCGGGAGGGCTTCCTACGAGCAGTACTTC.

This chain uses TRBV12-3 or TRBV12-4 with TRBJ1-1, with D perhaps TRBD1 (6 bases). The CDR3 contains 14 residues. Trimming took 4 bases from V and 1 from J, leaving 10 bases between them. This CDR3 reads CASSSPDRNTEAFF. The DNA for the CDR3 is TGTGCCAGCAGTTCTCCGGACAGGAACACTGAAGCTTTCTTT.

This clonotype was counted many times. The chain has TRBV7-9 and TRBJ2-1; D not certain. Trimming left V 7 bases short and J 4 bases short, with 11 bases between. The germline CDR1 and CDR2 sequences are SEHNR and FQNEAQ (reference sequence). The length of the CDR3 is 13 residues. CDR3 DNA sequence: TGTGCCAGCAACCCTACAACTTACAATGAGCAGTTCTTC. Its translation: CASNPTTYNEQFF.

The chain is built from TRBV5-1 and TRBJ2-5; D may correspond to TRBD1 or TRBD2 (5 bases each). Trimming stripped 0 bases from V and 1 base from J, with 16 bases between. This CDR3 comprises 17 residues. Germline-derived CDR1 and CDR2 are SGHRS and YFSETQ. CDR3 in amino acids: CASSLEGTLGAQETQYF. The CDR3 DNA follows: TGCGCCAGCAGCTTGGAGGGTACCCTCGGGGCCCAAGAGACCCAGTACTTC.

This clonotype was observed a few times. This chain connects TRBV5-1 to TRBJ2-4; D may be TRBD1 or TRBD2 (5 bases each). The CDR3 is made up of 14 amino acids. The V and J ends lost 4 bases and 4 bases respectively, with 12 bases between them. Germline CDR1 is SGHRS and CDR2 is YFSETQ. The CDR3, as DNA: TGCGCCAGCAGCCCGGGACGGCAAAAAAACATTCAGTACTTC. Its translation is CASSPGRQKNIQYF.

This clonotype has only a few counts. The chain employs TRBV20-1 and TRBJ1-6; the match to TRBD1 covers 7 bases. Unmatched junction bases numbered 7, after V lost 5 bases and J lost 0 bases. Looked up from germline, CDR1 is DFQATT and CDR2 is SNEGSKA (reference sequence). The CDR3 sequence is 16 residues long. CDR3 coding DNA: TGCAGTGCTTCCCCCGGGACAGCCTCCTATAATTCACCCCTCCACTTT. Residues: CSASPGTASYNSPLHF.

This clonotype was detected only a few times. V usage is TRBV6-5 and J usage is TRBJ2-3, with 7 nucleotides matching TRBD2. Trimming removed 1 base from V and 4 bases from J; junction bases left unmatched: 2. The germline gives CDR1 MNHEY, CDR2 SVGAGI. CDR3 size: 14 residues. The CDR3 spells CASSYWGGADTQYF. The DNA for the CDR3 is TGTGCCAGCAGTTACTGGGGGGGGGCAGATACGCAGTATTTT.

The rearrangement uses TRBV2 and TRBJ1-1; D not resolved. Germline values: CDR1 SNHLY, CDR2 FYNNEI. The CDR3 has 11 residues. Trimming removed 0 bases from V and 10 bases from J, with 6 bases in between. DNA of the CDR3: TGTGCCAGCAGTGAAGCGCTGTCAGCTTTCTTT. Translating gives CASSEALSAFF.

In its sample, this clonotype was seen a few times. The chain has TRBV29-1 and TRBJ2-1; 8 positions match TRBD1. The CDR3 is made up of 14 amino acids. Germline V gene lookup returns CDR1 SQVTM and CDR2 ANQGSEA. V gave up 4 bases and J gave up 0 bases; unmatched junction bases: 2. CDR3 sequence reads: CSVGTGSSYNEQFF. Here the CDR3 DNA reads TGCAGCGTTGGGACAGGGAGCTCCTACAATGAGCAGTTCTTC.

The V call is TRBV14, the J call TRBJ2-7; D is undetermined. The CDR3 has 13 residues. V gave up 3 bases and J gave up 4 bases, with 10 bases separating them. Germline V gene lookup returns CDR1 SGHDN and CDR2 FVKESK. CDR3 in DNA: TGTGCCAGCAGCCACTGGGGTACGTACGAGCAGTACTTC. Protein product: CASSHWGTYEQYF. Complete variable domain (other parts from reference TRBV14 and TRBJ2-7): EAGVTQFPSHSVIEKGQTVTLRCDPISGHDNLYWYRRVMGKEIKFLLHFVKESKQDESGMPNNRFLAERTGGTYSTLKVQPAELEDSGVYFCASSHWGTYEQYFGPGTRLTVT.

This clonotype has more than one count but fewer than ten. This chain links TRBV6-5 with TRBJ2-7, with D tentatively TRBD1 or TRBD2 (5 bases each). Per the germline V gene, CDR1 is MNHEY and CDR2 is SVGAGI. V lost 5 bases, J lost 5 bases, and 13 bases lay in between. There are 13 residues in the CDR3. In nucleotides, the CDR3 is TGTGCCAGCAGTACTCTGAGGGGTAACGAGCAGTACTTC. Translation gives CASSTLRGNEQYF.

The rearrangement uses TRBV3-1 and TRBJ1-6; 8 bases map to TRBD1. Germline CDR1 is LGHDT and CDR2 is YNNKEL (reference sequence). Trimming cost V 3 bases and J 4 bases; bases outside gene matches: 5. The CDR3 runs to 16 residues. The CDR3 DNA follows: TGTGCCAGCAGCCAGCGGACAGGGACGTATAATTCACCCCTCCACTTT. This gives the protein CASSQRTGTYNSPLHF.

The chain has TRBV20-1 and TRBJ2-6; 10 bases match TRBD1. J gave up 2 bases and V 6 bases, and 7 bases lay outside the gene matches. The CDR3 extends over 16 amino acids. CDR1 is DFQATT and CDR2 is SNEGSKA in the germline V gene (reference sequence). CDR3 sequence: CSASGQGLPGANVLTF. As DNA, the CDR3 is TGCAGTGCGTCGGGACAGGGGTTGCCTGGGGCCAACGTCCTGACTTTC.

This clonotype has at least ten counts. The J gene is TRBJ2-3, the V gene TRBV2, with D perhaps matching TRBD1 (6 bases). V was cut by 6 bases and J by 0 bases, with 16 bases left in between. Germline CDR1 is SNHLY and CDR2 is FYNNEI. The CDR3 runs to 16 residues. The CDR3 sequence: CASRDQQGFSTDTQYF. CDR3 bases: TGTGCCAGCAGGGACCAACAGGGATTTAGCACAGATACGCAGTATTTT.

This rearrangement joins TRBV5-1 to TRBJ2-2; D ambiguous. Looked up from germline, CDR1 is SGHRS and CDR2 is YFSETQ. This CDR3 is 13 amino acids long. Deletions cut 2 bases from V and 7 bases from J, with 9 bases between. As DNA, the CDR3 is TGCGCCAGCAGCTTATTTGCCGACGGGGAGCTGTTTTTT. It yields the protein CASSLFADGELFF.

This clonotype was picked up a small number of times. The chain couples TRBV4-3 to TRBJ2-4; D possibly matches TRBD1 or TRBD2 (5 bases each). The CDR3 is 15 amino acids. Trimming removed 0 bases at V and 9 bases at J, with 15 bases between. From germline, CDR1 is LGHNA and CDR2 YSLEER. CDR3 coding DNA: TGCGCCAGCAGCCAAGAGGGGACGGGCCCCAGCATTCAGTACTTC. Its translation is CASSQEGTGPSIQYF.